The source of this T cell receptor (beta chain) is a study of early T cells in non-severe SARS-CoV-2 infection. Study-level results: There was a bias toward anti-spike CD8 responses in VDJdb matching, which missed private and CD4 specificities.

The CDR3 totals 14 residues. Trimming removed 7 bases from V and 6 bases from J; junction bases left unmatched: 7. Germline V lookup: CDR1 SNHLY, CDR2 FYNNEI. The table lists this clonotype with a few counts. The target antigen is unknown. Unique molecular identifiers tagged individual cDNA molecules. One entry per CDR3 protein, called by TCRdb with MiXCR from the 5' RACE reads. This sample has over 70,000 distinct CDR3 sequences; around 15% occur once, and the top ten carry about 7.5%. The sequence came from an adult who was a healthcare worker with PCR-confirmed SARS-CoV-2 infection or an uninfected control (not recorded which). The sequenced sample was whole blood. The chain employs TRBV2 and TRBJ2-7; TRBD2 agrees at 12 bases. CDR3 DNA sequence: TGTGCCAGCATCATGACTAGCGGGAGTTCCGAGCAGTACTTC. Amino acids: CASIMTSGSSEQYF.